The 10 T cell receptor beta chains below were found in one sample sequenced in a study of beta chain features in type 1 diabetes. What was sequenced were expressed TCRB transcripts, since all of the isolated RNA had been reverse transcribed. Assay used: immunoSEQ multiplex PCR; TCRdb lists only in-frame clones, some missing. The sample comprises a few hundred thousand clones, about 15% of which are singletons, and around 0.039% rests with the top ten. The sequencing input was naive CD4+ T cells from blood. These receptors all come from a man in his thirties or forties in good health.

The chain joins TRBV29-1 to TRBJ2-1; 7 bases fit TRBD1. Germline-derived CDR1 and CDR2 are SQVTM and ANQGSEA. With V trimmed by 4 bases and J by 3 bases, 9 bases remained unmatched. The CDR3 is 15 residues long. This CDR3 is CSVAYRQGFYNEQFF. DNA of the CDR3: TGCAGCGTTGCCTACCGACAGGGTTTCTACAATGAGCAGTTCTTC.

The V and J genes are TRBV23-1 and TRBJ2-7; D is possibly TRBD2 (6 bases). TRBV23-1 is noted as an ORF with a role that remains uncertain. The CDR3 has 15 residues. The CDR3 is CGLTRPLACSYEQYV. In DNA form, the CDR3 reads TGCGGGTTGACTAGGCCCCTTGCGTGCTCCTACGAGCAGTACGTC.

This clone was seen a few times. DNA for the CDR3: TGTGCCTGGACTCTAGGCATAAGACGACGATACGAGCAGTACGTC. Amino acids: CAWTLGIRRRYEQYV. This chain joins TRBV30 and TRBJ2-7; no clear D gene. CDR3 size: 15 residues. Trimming stripped 4 bases from V and 4 bases from J, with 20 bases between. Germline loops: CDR1 GTSNPN, CDR2 SVGIG (reference sequence).

This rearrangement joins TRBV21-1 to TRBJ2-7. TRBV21-1 is a documented pseudogene. The CDR3 consists of 14 residues. The CDR3 sequence is CASGGLVGFYEQYV. As DNA, the CDR3 is TGTGCCAGCGGGGGGCTAGTCGGATTTTACGAGCAGTACGTC.

A few counts support this clone. The rearrangement uses TRBV9 and TRBJ2-7, with TRBD1 matching 9 bases. Germline lookup yields CDR1 SGDLS and CDR2 YYNGEE. With V trimmed by 3 bases and J by 2 bases, 3 bases remained unmatched. The CDR3 sequence is 14 residues long. The CDR3 DNA follows: TGTGCCAGCAGCGCCCGGGACAGGGCCTACGAGCAGTACTTC. Translating it yields CASSARDRAYEQYF.

This clone was seen a handful of times. This chain joins TRBV15 and TRBJ2-1; D may correspond to TRBD1 or TRBD2 (7 bases each). The length of the CDR3 is 12 residues. Germline V gene lookup returns CDR1 LNHNV and CDR2 YYDKDF (reference sequence). Trimming removed 4 bases at V and 15 bases at J, with 16 bases between. CDR3 DNA sequence: TGTGCCACCAGCAAGACAGGGACTATGTTGTTCTTC. This encodes CATSKTGTMLFF. The full variable domain, its missing parts supplied by reference TRBV15 and TRBJ2-1, is DAMVIQNPRYQVTQFGKPVTLSCSQTLNHNVMYWYQQKSSQAPKLLFHYYDKDFNNEADTPDNFQSRRPNTSFCFLDIRSPGLGDTAMYLCATSKTGTMLFFGPGTRLTVL.

This clone has a handful of counts. This sample also contains other DNA sequences that code for the same CDR3. This chain links TRBV9 with TRBJ2-5, with a weak D call TRBD1 (6 bases). There are 13 residues in the CDR3. V lost 5 bases to trimming and J lost 2 bases, with 10 bases between them. Looked up from germline, CDR1 is SGDLS and CDR2 is YYNGEE. CDR3 sequence: CASRRQEQETQYF. The CDR3 DNA follows: TGTGCCAGCAGAAGACAGGAGCAAGAGACCCAGTACTTC.

This CDR3 reads CATALHPLYEQYF. CDR3 in DNA: TGTGCCACTGCATTACATCCCCTCTACGAGCAGTACTTC. V usage is TRBV19 and J usage is TRBJ2-7; D remains unclear. CDR3 length: 13 residues. The V gene lost 10 bases and the J gene lost 3 bases, with 16 bases spanning the gap. Per the germline V gene, CDR1 is LNHDA and CDR2 is SQIVND (reference sequence).

This clone was counted a few times. This chain joins TRBV11-3 and TRBJ2-3; TRBD2 agrees at 8 bases. From germline, CDR1 is SGHNT and CDR2 YENEEA. CDR3 length: 17 residues. V lost 1 base, J lost 0 bases, and 6 bases stayed unmatched. DNA for the CDR3: TGTGCCAGCAGCTTAGGAGTAGCGGGACCTAGCACAGATACGCAGTATTTT. Residues: CASSLGVAGPSTDTQYF.

The genes are TRBV18 and TRBJ2-5, with a possible D match to TRBD2 (6 bases). Gene TRBJ2-7 matches the end of the DNA better, so the J call may be wrong. The CDR3 runs to 13 residues. Germline CDR1 and CDR2: KGHSH and LQKENI. The CDR3 DNA reads as TGTGCCAGCTCAGGACGACTAGACGGCGAGCAGTACTTC. Its translation is CASSGRLDGEQYF.